A single sample is the source of the 7 T cell receptor beta chains below, sequenced in a study of naive and memory T cell subsets. Both TRBC1 and TRBC2 were covered by a beta constant-region primer of two equimolar oligonucleotides. TCRdb re-analysed the UMI-ligation and nested PCR reads in MiXCR, keeping a single row per CDR3 protein. The sample records about 90,000 distinct CDR3 sequences, more than 6.5% being singletons. Sample: central memory CD4+ T cells from blood. Receptors were obtained from a human donor in good health.

In its sample, this clonotype was seen many times. The chain has TRBV6-5 and TRBJ1-2; 8 bases are shared with TRBD1. CDR3 length equals 13 residues. Per germline, CDR1 MNHEY and CDR2 SVGAGI. Losses at the gene ends were 4 bases for V and 6 bases for J; bases not matched to a gene: 4. This CDR3 is CASSSQGADGYTF. As DNA, the CDR3 is TGTGCCAGCAGTTCCCAGGGGGCCGATGGCTACACCTTC.

The CDR3 is CASSLARGIATDTQYF. CDR3 DNA sequence: TGCGCCAGCAGCTTGGCGCGGGGAATTGCCACAGATACGCAGTATTTT. The chain carries TRBV5-1 and TRBJ2-3; possibly TRBD2 for D (6 bases). From germline, CDR1 is SGHRS and CDR2 YFSETQ. Trimming pared 0 bases from V and 2 bases from J, leaving 13 bases between. The CDR3 covers 16 residues.

At least ten counts were recorded for this clonotype. CDR3 amino acids: CSARGANTEAFF. DNA of the CDR3: TGCAGTGCTAGAGGCGCGAACACTGAAGCTTTCTTT. The chain combines TRBV20-1 with TRBJ1-1, with D unresolved. The CDR3 is 12 amino acids. CDR1 is DFQATT, CDR2 SNEGSKA, per germline (reference sequence). V was pared by 1 base and J by 1 base, with 4 bases between.

There are many counts of this clonotype. The J gene is TRBJ2-5, the V gene TRBV30; D is perhaps TRBD2 (5 bases). This CDR3 contains 13 residues. Looked up from germline, CDR1 is GTSNPN and CDR2 is SVGIG (reference sequence). V lost 0 bases and J 7 bases, leaving 12 bases between the germline ends. This CDR3 reads CAWSVREGGTQYF. CDR3 DNA: TGTGCCTGGAGTGTACGGGAAGGAGGGACCCAGTACTTC.

This clonotype showed up many times. This rearrangement joins TRBV27 to TRBJ2-7; 9 bases fit TRBD1. Trimming cost V 0 bases and J 7 bases; bases outside gene matches: 19. The germline CDR1 and CDR2 sequences are MNHEY and SMNVEV (reference sequence). The CDR3 runs 19 residues. DNA of the CDR3: TGTGCCAGCAGTTTATCGAAGGGGTGGGTATCCGGGACAGGGAGTGAGCAGTACTTC. Protein sequence: CASSLSKGWVSGTGSEQYF.

This clonotype was recorded at least ten times. This chain connects TRBV10-3 to TRBJ2-7; D is unclear. The CDR3 runs 15 residues. Germline assignment: CDR1 ENHRY and CDR2 SYGVKD. With 4 bases removed from V and 3 bases from J, the gap between germline ends came to 16 bases. CDR3 coding DNA: TGTGCCATCAGTGCTGCCGGGCCCAAAGACTACGAGCAGTACTTC. Translated: CAISAAGPKDYEQYF.

This clonotype was observed many times. This chain connects TRBV19 to TRBJ1-6; D unclear. The CDR3 contains 14 residues. Germline V gene data show CDR1 as LNHDA and CDR2 as SQIVND (reference sequence). V shed 6 bases and J shed 5 bases, with 11 bases lying between them. CDR3: CASRLHRNNSPLHF. In nucleotides, the CDR3 is TGTGCCAGTAGGCTACACCGGAATAATTCACCCCTCCACTTT.